This record concerns one T cell receptor (beta chain) sequence. The CDR3 extends over 11 amino acids. V dropped 0 bases and J dropped 11 bases, with 10 bases sitting between them. The V gene's germline CDR1 is GTSNPN and CDR2 SVGIG (reference sequence). This entry is derived from a study of control samples from healthy donors and cancer patients. The data were produced by immunoSEQ multiplex PCR, yet TCRdb's version contains in-frame clones alone and is incomplete. Of approximately 130,000 clones listed, more than 75% are singletons. The rearrangement links TRBV30 to TRBJ1-1; no clear D gene. The sample consisted of blood. The clonotype was recovered from a man aged 35 to 55 in good health. CDR3 region: CAWSVFSWAFF. CDR3 bases: TGTGCCTGGAGTGTTTTCAGTTGGGCTTTCTTT. The full variable domain, completed using reference TRBV30 and TRBJ1-1, is SQTIHQWPATLVQPVGSPLSLECTVEGTSNPNLYWYRQAAGRGLQLLFYSVGIGQISSEVPQNLSASRPQDRQFILSSKKLLLSDSGFYLCAWSVFSWAFFGQGTRLTVV.